These T cell receptor beta chains were read from a single sample in a study of early T cells in non-severe SARS-CoV-2 infection. TCRdb independently ran MiXCR on the 5' RACE reads; one entry per CDR3 protein. Of over 75,000 distinct CDR3 sequences in the sample, more than 13% were seen once. Material: whole blood. These receptors all come from an adult who was a healthcare worker with PCR-confirmed SARS-CoV-2 infection or an uninfected control (not recorded which). Both conserved end residues are part of each CDR3. The D gene is left open where the match is weak. Expanded clones get a size class; other rows say once, few or many, or leave the size out.

>-|TRBV27|TRBJ2-7|TRBD1
CASSQQGATSYEQYF
TGTGCCAGCAGTCAACAGGGGGCGACCTCCTACGAGCAGTACTTC
>-|TRBV30|TRBJ2-4|TRBD1
CAWSEWGQPKNIQYF
TGTGCCTGGAGTGAATGGGGACAGCCCAAAAACATTCAGTACTTC
>few|TRBV3-1|TRBJ2-1|TRBD2
CASSQVPIGSSGIYNEQFF
TGTGCCAGCAGCCAAGTCCCCATAGGGAGTAGCGGGATTTACAATGAGCAGTTCTTC
>-|TRBV7-8|TRBJ2-1|-
CASSKLVGNLVPNEQFF
TGTGCCAGCAGCAAACTAGTCGGAAACTTAGTACCCAATGAGCAGTTCTTC
>few|TRBV6-2/TRBV6-3|TRBJ2-3|TRBD2
CASSYVGGTSEAADTQYF
TGTGCCAGCAGTTACGTTGGTGGGACTAGCGAAGCGGCAGATACGCAGTATTTT
>few|TRBV7-2|TRBJ2-3|TRBD1
CASSLDRGRDTQYF
TGTGCCAGCAGCTTGGACAGGGGTCGAGATACGCAGTATTTT
>-|TRBV28|TRBJ2-3|-
CASNPQGVTPTDTQYF
TGTGCCAGCAACCCACAGGGCGTAACGCCCACAGATACGCAGTATTTT
>-|TRBV5-1|TRBJ2-3|-
CASSVGPAGKDTQYF
TGCGCCAGCAGCGTAGGACCTGCGGGGAAAGATACGCAGTATTTT
>-|TRBV5-4|TRBJ2-1|TRBD2
CASSKGLAPQFF
TGTGCCAGCAGCAAAGGACTAGCGCCCCAGTTCTTC
>-|TRBV28|TRBJ2-4|TRBD1
CASSAYRGLVKNIQYF
TGTGCCAGCAGTGCATACAGGGGGCTGGTCAAAAACATTCAGTACTTC
>few|TRBV28|TRBJ2-7|-
CASSSPQFYEQYF
TGTGCCAGCAGTTCCCCCCAGTTTTACGAGCAGTACTTC
>-|TRBV28|TRBJ2-7|TRBD2
CASSLPPRGRSNSYEQYF
TGTGCCAGCAGTTTACCCCCCCGCGGGAGGTCCAACTCCTACGAGCAGTACTTC
>few|TRBV6-2/TRBV6-3|TRBJ2-1|-
CASRRGPKSSYNEQFF
TGTGCCAGCAGAAGGGGACCGAAGAGCTCCTACAATGAGCAGTTCTTC
>few|TRBV20-1|TRBJ2-7|TRBD2
CSARPLAGYYEQYF
TGCAGTGCTAGACCCCTAGCGGGGTACTACGAGCAGTACTTC
>-|TRBV20-1|TRBJ2-5|TRBD2
CSARRGTSGLQETQYF
TGCAGTGCTAGAAGGGGGACTAGCGGGCTTCAAGAGACCCAGTACTTC
>-|TRBV6-5|TRBJ2-2|TRBD2
CASKKTSNPGELFF
TGTGCCAGCAAGAAGACTAGCAACCCCGGGGAGCTGTTTTTT
>few|TRBV7-2|TRBJ2-7|-
CASSLVSSSYEQYF
TGTGCCAGCAGCTTAGTGTCTAGCTCCTACGAGCAGTACTTC
>few|TRBV7-6|TRBJ2-1|TRBD2
CASSLEVAGSSYNEQFF
TGTGCCAGCAGCTTAGAGGTAGCGGGAAGCTCCTACAATGAGCAGTTCTTC
>few|TRBV28|TRBJ2-7|TRBD2
CASSSLAVPTSQYF
TGTGCCAGCAGTTCCCTAGCGGTACCTACGAGTCAGTACTTC
>few|TRBV28|TRBJ1-2|-
CASSVRDNYGYTF
TGTGCCAGCAGTGTTAGAGACAACTATGGCTACACCTTC
>few|TRBV5-1|TRBJ1-1|-
CASSLLGTRMNTEAFF
TGCGCCAGCAGCTTGCTGGGGACGAGGATGAACACTGAAGCTTTCTTT
>-|TRBV10-2|TRBJ2-2|-
CASGGLYTSTGELFF
TGCGCCAGCGGGGGGTTATACACCTCGACCGGGGAGCTGTTTTTT
>few|TRBV20-1|TRBJ2-4|-
CSARGDVAKNIQYF
TGCAGTGCCCGCGGGGACGTAGCCAAAAACATTCAGTACTTC
>few|TRBV5-1|TRBJ2-5|TRBD2
CASSSLTSGSSETQYF
TGCGCCAGCAGCTCACTGACTAGCGGGAGCTCGGAGACCCAGTACTTC
>-|TRBV6-1|TRBJ2-7|-
CASGSPLEQYF
TGTGCCAGCGGGTCCCCCCTCGAGCAGTACTTC
>many|TRBV7-2|TRBJ2-2|-
CASSRIRLENANRELFF
TGTGCCAGCAGCAGGATACGACTCGAAAATGCCAACCGGGAGCTGTTTTTT
>-|TRBV7-9|TRBJ2-1|TRBD2
CASSPPRLAEHNEQFF
TGTGCCAGCAGCCCCCCGCGACTAGCAGAACACAATGAGCAGTTCTTC
>-|TRBV2|TRBJ1-6|TRBD1
CASSPGTANSPLHF
TGTGCCAGCAGTCCCGGGACAGCGAATTCACCCCTCCACTTT
>many|TRBV12-3/TRBV12-4|TRBJ1-5|-
CASSLEGPGNQPQHF
TGTGCCAGCAGTTTAGAAGGACCGGGTAATCAGCCCCAGCATTTT
>-|TRBV29-1|TRBJ2-5|-
CSAGGRFQETQYF
TGCAGCGCCGGGGGGCGGTTCCAAGAGACCCAGTACTTC
>few|TRBV7-9|TRBJ2-7|TRBD1
CASSSKGTGRPYEQYF
TGTGCCAGCAGCTCGAAGGGGACAGGGAGACCCTACGAGCAGTACTTC
>-|TRBV18|TRBJ1-3|-
CASSPPASLSGNTIYF
TGTGCCAGCTCACCACCGGCGTCGCTCTCTGGAAACACCATATATTTT
>few|TRBV4-1|TRBJ2-4|-
CASSQDAADHGENIQYF
TGCGCCAGCAGCCAAGACGCAGCGGACCATGGGGAAAACATTCAGTACTTC
>-|TRBV2|TRBJ2-1|-
CASLGSISSYNEQFF
TGTGCCAGCCTAGGGAGTATTTCCTCCTACAATGAGCAGTTCTTC
>few|TRBV7-9|TRBJ1-2|-
CASSLGGDGYTF
TGTGCCAGCAGCTTAGGGGGCGATGGCTACACCTTC
>many|TRBV18|TRBJ2-1|-
CASSITRGNEQFF
TGTGCCAGCTCAATCACAAGGGGCAATGAGCAGTTCTTC
>-|TRBV3-1|TRBJ2-2|-
CASSQDVSAGELFF
TGTGCCAGCAGCCAAGATGTCTCTGCCGGGGAGCTGTTTTTT
>few|TRBV7-9|TRBJ1-3|-
CASRILIIDGNTIYF
TGTGCCAGCAGGATCCTCATTATAGATGGAAACACCATATATTTT
>-|TRBV5-1|TRBJ2-7|TRBD1
CASSWRTGGEQYF
TGCGCCAGCAGCTGGCGGACAGGGGGAGAGCAGTACTTC
>few|TRBV7-9|TRBJ2-7|TRBD1
CASSQDPQTGTGDYEQYF
TGTGCCAGCAGCCAAGACCCTCAGACCGGGACAGGGGACTACGAGCAGTACTTC
>few|TRBV2|TRBJ2-2|-
CATGQNTGELFF
TGTGCCACGGGCCAAAACACCGGGGAGCTGTTTTTT
>few|TRBV20-1|TRBJ2-5|TRBD2
CSAPTSGKETQYF
TGCAGTGCTCCGACTAGCGGTAAAGAGACCCAGTACTTC
>many|TRBV6-1|TRBJ2-1|-
CATREQFF
TGTGCCACCCGAGAGCAGTTCTTC
>-|TRBV29-1|TRBJ1-4|TRBD1
CSADRAGGEKLFF
TGCAGCGCTGACAGGGCTGGAGGAGAAAAACTGTTTTTT
>few|TRBV20-1|TRBJ2-1|-
CSAREQGGPYNEQFF
TGCAGTGCCAGGGAACAGGGTGGTCCCTACAATGAGCAGTTCTTC
>few|TRBV27|TRBJ2-3|-
CATGASALTDTQYF
TGTGCCACCGGGGCTAGCGCCCTCACAGATACGCAGTATTTT
>-|TRBV7-9|TRBJ2-1|TRBD2
CASSYGLAGIINNEQFF
TGTGCCAGCAGCTACGGACTAGCGGGAATAATAAACAATGAGCAGTTCTTC
>many|TRBV12-3/TRBV12-4|TRBJ1-1|-
CASVRRQLRPEAFF
TGTGCCAGCGTAAGGAGACAGTTGAGACCTGAAGCTTTCTTT
>few|TRBV21-1|TRBJ2-7|-
CASISPGTAASYEQYF
TGTGCCAGCATCTCCCCGGGGACAGCGGCGTCATACGAGCAGTACTTC
>once|TRBV18|TRBJ1-2|-
CASSSGIASEGYGYTF
TGTGCCAGCTCATCAGGTATAGCCTCCGAGGGCTATGGCTACACCTTC
>-|TRBV12-3/TRBV12-4|TRBJ1-1|-
CASSLRRQITEAFF
TGTGCCAGCAGTCTACGACGACAGATCACTGAAGCTTTCTTT
>few|TRBV9|TRBJ2-2|-
CASSVVGAGELFF
TGTGCCAGCAGCGTAGTGGGAGCCGGGGAGCTGTTTTTT
>few|TRBV28|TRBJ2-1|TRBD2
CASARGGRNEQFF
TGTGCCAGCGCGCGGGGAGGGAGGAATGAGCAGTTCTTC